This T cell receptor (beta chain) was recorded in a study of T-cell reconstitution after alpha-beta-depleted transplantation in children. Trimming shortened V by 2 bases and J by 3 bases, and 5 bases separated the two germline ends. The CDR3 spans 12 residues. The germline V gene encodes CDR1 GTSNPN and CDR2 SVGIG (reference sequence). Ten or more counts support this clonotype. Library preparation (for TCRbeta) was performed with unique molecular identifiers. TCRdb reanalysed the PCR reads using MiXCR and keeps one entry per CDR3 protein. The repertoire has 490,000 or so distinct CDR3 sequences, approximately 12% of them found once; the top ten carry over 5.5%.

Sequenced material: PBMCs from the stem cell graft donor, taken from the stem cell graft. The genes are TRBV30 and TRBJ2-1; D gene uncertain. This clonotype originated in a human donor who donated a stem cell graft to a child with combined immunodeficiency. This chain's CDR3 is CAWSLYYNEQFF. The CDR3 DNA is TGTGCCTGGAGTTTATACTACAATGAGCAGTTCTTC.